One and the same sample provided the 22 T cell receptor beta chains below, sequenced in a study of blood T cell repertoires in COVID-19. Clones were read by immunoSEQ multiplex PCR, and TCRdb kept only the in-frame ones, dropping some. Seen here are 250,000 to 300,000 clones, under 90% observed once, and the top ten hold 2.5% to 3%. Material: peripheral blood. All receptors come from a woman aged 55-69 years with active or convalescent COVID-19.

This clone has ten or more counts. The chain uses TRBV11-3 and TRBJ2-7; 7 bases are shared with TRBD1. Looked up from germline, CDR1 is SGHNT and CDR2 is YENEEA. CDR3 size: 13 residues. The junction had 4 bases not matched to a gene; V was cut back by 4 bases and J by 4 bases. CDR3 in amino acids: CASSSGGQYEQYF. CDR3 nucleotides: TGTGCCAGCAGCTCAGGGGGACAGTACGAGCAGTACTTC.

The chain links TRBV7-9 to TRBJ2-5; 8 nucleotides match TRBD2. The CDR3 is 14 residues long. Germline CDR1 and CDR2: SEHNR and FQNEAQ (reference sequence). Trimming took 9 bases from V and 2 from J; bases not matched to a gene: 8. The CDR3 DNA is TGTGCCAGTAGCCTTACGGGGGGGCAAGAGACCCAGTACTTC. Protein product: CASSLTGGQETQYF.

The V gene is TRBV7-3, the J gene TRBJ2-1; 8 bases line up with TRBD2. V trimming: 5 bases; J trimming: 4 bases; junction bases outside the gene matches: 7. CDR3 length: 15 amino acids. The V gene's germline CDR1 is SGHTA and CDR2 FQGTGA. The CDR3 coding sequence is TGTGCCAGCAGCATGAGCGGGGGCCGATACAATGAGCAGTTCTTC. This sequence encodes CASSMSGGRYNEQFF.

The V gene is TRBV7-2, the J gene TRBJ2-2, with a possible D match to TRBD1 (5 bases). Germline V gene data show CDR1 as SGHTA and CDR2 as FQGNSA. This CDR3 has 15 amino acids. V was trimmed by 0 bases and J by 6 bases, leaving 11 bases between them. This CDR3 reads CASSLARALAGELFF. The CDR3 DNA is TGTGCCAGCAGCTTAGCCAGGGCGCTGGCCGGGGAGCTGTTTTTT.

This clone has just a few counts. V gene TRBV10-3 combines with J gene TRBJ1-1; 9 nucleotides agree with TRBD1. The V segment lost 2 bases and the J segment 4 bases; nucleotides outside the gene matches: 5. Germline lookup yields CDR1 ENHRY and CDR2 SYGVKD. The CDR3 runs to 15 residues. CDR3 region: CAISEPGQGSTEAFF. CDR3 nucleotides: TGTGCCATCAGTGAGCCGGGACAGGGTAGCACTGAAGCTTTCTTT.

This chain links TRBV7-2 with TRBJ1-5; TRBD1 aligns across 12 bases. Trimming at V came to 5 bases and at J to 1 base, leaving 6 bases not matched to a gene. The CDR3 extends over 17 amino acids. Looked up from germline, CDR1 is SGHTA and CDR2 is FQGNSA. The CDR3 DNA sequence: TGTGCCAGCAGCGTTACCGGGACAGGGGGCAGCAATCAGCCCCAGCATTTT. Translated: CASSVTGTGGSNQPQHF.

The chain has TRBV5-1 and TRBJ1-5, with a tentative D call TRBD1 (5 bases). The ends were cut back, 1 base at V and 6 bases at J, with 11 bases in the middle. The CDR3 is 14 residues long. CDR1 is SGHRS and CDR2 is YFSETQ in the germline V gene. For the CDR3, the DNA is TGCGCCAGCAGCTTGTCCGGGGGGGGTCAGCCCCAGCATTTT. Translating it yields CASSLSGGGQPQHF. The full variable domain, in which reference TRBV5-1 and TRBJ1-5 provide the parts outside the CDR3, is KAGVTQTPRYLIKTRGQQVTLSCSPISGHRSVSWYQQTPGQGLQFLFEYFSETQRNKGNFPGRFSGRQFSNSRSEMNVSTLELGDSALYLCASSLSGGGQPQHFGDGTRLSIL.

V gene TRBV4-3 combines with J gene TRBJ2-2; the D is unclear. V was shortened by 1 base and J by 5 bases, with 8 bases between the two germline ends. Germline lookup yields CDR1 LGHNA and CDR2 YSLEER. The CDR3 has 14 amino acids. CDR3 bases: TGCGCCAGCAGCCAAGTTTTCGGGACCGGGGAGCTGTTTTTT. Encoded protein: CASSQVFGTGELFF.

This clone showed up just a few times. The chain uses TRBV12-3 or TRBV12-4 and TRBJ1-6; possibly TRBD1 for D (5 bases). Trimming took 1 base from V and 9 from J, leaving 7 bases between them. The CDR3 spans 13 residues. The CDR3 sequence: CASSLGRGSPLHF. The CDR3 nucleotides are TGTGCCAGCAGTTTAGGGAGGGGTTCACCCCTCCACTTT.

The chain links TRBV6-4 to TRBJ2-1, with 11 positions matching TRBD2. The CDR3 consists of 16 residues. Germline assignment: CDR1 MRHNA and CDR2 SNTAGT. V was clipped by 6 bases and J by 8 bases; unmatched bases: 12. The CDR3 region is CASRDNSGGASDEQFF. In DNA, the CDR3 is TGTGCCAGCAGGGATAATAGCGGGGGGGCTTCCGATGAGCAGTTCTTC.

CDR3 nucleotides: TGTGCCTGGAGAGCCAAAAGGGACTCGCCGGGAGGCACCGGGGAGCTGTTTTTT. This encodes CAWRAKRDSPGGTGELFF. The chain uses TRBV30 and TRBJ2-2; 7 bases are shared with TRBD2. Germline assignment: CDR1 GTSNPN and CDR2 SVGIG (reference sequence). The CDR3 is 18 amino acids. Trimming removed 3 bases from V and 4 bases from J; junction bases left unmatched: 17.

CDR3 DNA: TGTGCCAGTAGTAGGACAGGGGCCCTGAATCAGCCCCAGCATTTT. Encoded protein: CASSRTGALNQPQHF. The chain has TRBV19 and TRBJ1-5; 9 bases align to TRBD1. The CDR3 runs 15 residues. CDR1 is LNHDA, CDR2 SQIVND, per germline (reference sequence). Trimming removed 4 bases from V and 4 bases from J; junction bases left unmatched: 5.

The gene calls are TRBV7-9 and TRBJ1-1; possible D gene TRBD1, 6 bases. The V gene lost 2 bases and the J gene lost 0 bases, with 10 bases spanning the gap. The CDR3 extends over 15 amino acids. CDR1 is SEHNR and CDR2 is FQNEAQ in the germline V gene (reference sequence). The CDR3 is CASSLLQGLNTEAFF. As DNA, the CDR3 is TGTGCCAGCAGCTTACTCCAGGGGTTGAACACTGAAGCTTTCTTT.

This clone has more than one count but fewer than ten. This sequence joins TRBV29-1 and TRBJ1-1; D unclear. Trimming removed 0 bases at V and 6 bases at J, with 20 bases between. The CDR3 sequence is 16 residues long. Germline lookup yields CDR1 SQVTM and CDR2 ANQGSEA. In DNA, the CDR3 is TGCAGCGTTGAAGATAGTCTAGAAGGCTCCCACGCTGAAGCTTTCTTT. Its protein is CSVEDSLEGSHAEAFF.

This chain uses TRBV11-2 with TRBJ1-2; the D is unclear. Germline V gene sequence: CDR1 SGHAT, CDR2 FQNNGV. CDR3 length: 13 amino acids. The ends were cut back, 0 bases at V and 14 bases at J, with 16 bases in the middle. The CDR3 bases are TGTGCCAGCAGCTTAGATGTCGGGAGGGCTGAAACCTTC. Translated: CASSLDVGRAETF.

In its sample, this clone was seen once. The V and J genes are TRBV6-5 and TRBJ2-7; D is possibly TRBD1 (8 bases). The CDR3 length is 16 residues. CDR1 and CDR2 from the germline V gene are MNHEY and SVGAGI. Trimming pared 0 bases from V and 4 bases from J, leaving 16 bases between. The CDR3 sequence: CASSYSSGTGLYEQYF. In nucleotides, the CDR3 is TGTGCCAGCAGTTACTCGAGCGGGACAGGACTTTACGAGCAGTACTTC.

CDR3 nucleotide sequence: TGTGCCAGCTCACCACGGGTGACAGGGGTTGGTGGCACTGAAGCTTTCTTT. Amino acid sequence: CASSPRVTGVGGTEAFF. The genes are TRBV18 and TRBJ1-1, with TRBD1 identical over 8 bases. The CDR3 length is 17 residues. J gave up 4 bases and V 1 base, and 11 bases lay outside the gene matches. Germline CDR1 and CDR2: KGHSH and LQKENI.

V is TRBV30 and J is TRBJ1-2, with a weak D call TRBD1 (6 bases). Trimming pared 5 bases from V and 4 bases from J, leaving 14 bases between. The CDR3 length is 13 residues. CDR1 and CDR2 from the germline V gene are GTSNPN and SVGIG (reference sequence). The CDR3 spells CAWGGGEIYGYTF. The CDR3 DNA is TGTGCCTGGGGAGGGGGAGAAATCTATGGCTACACCTTC. Looking up the rest from reference TRBV30 and TRBJ1-2 gives the full variable domain: SQTIHQWPATLVQPVGSPLSLECTVEGTSNPNLYWYRQAAGRGLQLLFYSVGIGQISSEVPQNLSASRPQDRQFILSSKKLLLSDSGFYLCAWGGGEIYGYTFGSGTRLTVV.

Turning to this clone: The sample carries other DNA sequences with the same CDR3. This sequence joins TRBV5-1 and TRBJ1-1, with D possibly TRBD1 on 6 matching bases. Germline V gene data show CDR1 as SGHRS and CDR2 as YFSETQ. V lost 4 bases to trimming and J lost 2 bases, with 15 bases between them. This CDR3 has 15 residues. The CDR3 nucleotides read TGCGCCAGCAGCCCCCTCCAGGGGTCCAACACTGAAGCTTTCTTT. As protein: CASSPLQGSNTEAFF. Variable domain in full (rest from reference TRBV5-1 and TRBJ1-1): KAGVTQTPRYLIKTRGQQVTLSCSPISGHRSVSWYQQTPGQGLQFLFEYFSETQRNKGNFPGRFSGRQFSNSRSEMNVSTLELGDSALYLCASSPLQGSNTEAFFGQGTRLTVV.

The chain links TRBV1 to TRBJ1-5; TRBD1 reflects the table's D call only, with no check against the DNA. TRBV1 corresponds to a pseudogene. The CDR3 is made up of 19 amino acids. The CDR3: CTSSQAPGTGTISNQPQHF. CDR3 nucleotides: TGCACCAGCAGCCAAGCCCCGGGGACAGGGACAATTAGCAATCAGCCCCAGCATTTT.

This clone showed up just a few times. The chain has TRBV12-3 or TRBV12-4 and TRBJ2-5, with D unclear. The germline V and J ends were trimmed by 3 bases and 4 bases, with 9 bases remaining between them. The CDR3 runs to 13 residues. In DNA form, the CDR3 reads TGTGCCAGCAGTTTCGGGTTGGGAGAGACCCAGTACTTC. Translation: CASSFGLGETQYF.

A word on this clone: The same CDR3 also results from other DNA sequences found in this sample. The chain employs TRBV5-6 and TRBJ2-5; 7 bases are shared with TRBD1. The CDR3 contains 13 residues. The germline V gene encodes CDR1 SGHDT and CDR2 YYEEEE. J gave up 1 base and V 3 bases, and 0 bases lay outside the gene matches. CDR3: CASSWDSQETQYF. The CDR3 nucleotides are TGTGCCAGCAGCTGGGACAGCCAAGAGACCCAGTACTTC.